These 14 T cell receptor beta chains share one sample of origin, sequenced in a study of cytomegalovirus exposure and HLA in healthy donors. PCR amplification relied on 60 Vbeta primers (plus 13 Jbeta primers). Here immunoSEQ multiplex PCR was the method, and the copy in TCRdb shows in-frame clones only, minus some. The data contain about 160,000 clones, around four fifths of them seen just once; the ten biggest clones take up under 1.5%. Sequences were obtained from PBMCs. These receptors were taken from a male donor in good health and CMV-seronegative.

The rearrangement uses TRBV9 and TRBJ1-1, with 9 bases lining up with TRBD1. V lost 4 bases, J lost 2 bases, and 6 bases stayed unmatched. Per the germline V gene, CDR1 is SGDLS and CDR2 is YYNGEE. This CDR3 is built from 15 residues. CDR3 amino acids: CASSRTGVGNTEAFF. The CDR3 bases are TGTGCCAGCAGCCGGACAGGGGTCGGAAACACTGAAGCTTTCTTT.

This clone was detected only a few times. The rearrangement uses TRBV6-1 and TRBJ1-5; D call uncertain. From germline, CDR1 is MNHNS and CDR2 SASEGT. V lost 0 bases, J lost 11 bases, and 8 bases lay in between. The CDR3 is 12 residues long. CDR3 sequence: CASSEAQSTQHF. In nucleotides, the CDR3 is TGTGCCAGCAGTGAAGCGCAAAGCACCCAGCATTTT.

V usage is TRBV29-1 and J usage is TRBJ1-1, with D unclear. V was clipped by 0 bases and J by 2 bases, with 13 bases between them. The CDR3 consists of 15 residues. In germline, CDR1 is SQVTM, CDR2 ANQGSEA. In DNA form, the CDR3 reads TGCAGCGTTGAAGATCCCAGGACGGGAAACACTGAAGCTTTCTTT. Translation gives CSVEDPRTGNTEAFF.

The chain combines TRBV4-1 with TRBJ2-3; 8 bases line up with TRBD2. After removal of 3 bases from V and 5 bases from J, the junction contained 4 bases not matched to a gene. Germline V gene data show CDR1 as MGHRA and CDR2 as YSYEKL. The CDR3 is made up of 14 amino acids. The CDR3 coding sequence is TGCGCCAGCAGCCAGGAGCGGGGGTTAGATACGCAGTATTTT. Translating it yields CASSQERGLDTQYF.

The rearrangement uses TRBV6-5 and TRBJ1-1; TRBD1 is a possible D gene (5 bases). Germline values: CDR1 MNHEY, CDR2 SVGAGI. With 4 bases removed from V and 5 bases from J, the gap between germline ends came to 14 bases. CDR3 length: 14 residues. Here the CDR3 reads CASSFGHLGTEAFF. In DNA form, the CDR3 reads TGTGCCAGCAGTTTCGGACATCTGGGGACTGAAGCTTTCTTT.

V gene TRBV10-3 combines with J gene TRBJ1-1; 8 bases match TRBD1. V was pared by 9 bases and J by 8 bases, with 11 bases of the junction left unmatched. The germline V gene has CDR1 ENHRY and CDR2 SYGVKD. This CDR3 has 13 residues. CDR3 sequence: CAICQGAGEEAFF. CDR3 DNA: TGTGCCATTTGCCAGGGGGCGGGCGAGGAAGCTTTCTTT.

The chain couples TRBV7-3 to TRBJ1-1; D might be TRBD1 (6 bases). V lost 2 bases, J lost 9 bases, and 13 bases lay in between. The CDR3 has 13 amino acids. Germline loops: CDR1 SGHTA, CDR2 FQGTGA. DNA of the CDR3: TGTGCCAGCAGCTTAGGAGGCGGGGGGCAAGCTTTCTTT. This sequence encodes CASSLGGGGQAFF. Filled out from reference TRBV7-3 and TRBJ1-1, the complete variable domain reads GAGVSQTPSNKVTEKGKYVELRCDPISGHTALYWYRQSLGQGPEFLIYFQGTGAADDSGLPNDRFFAVRPEGSVSTLKIQRTERGDSAVYLCASSLGGGGQAFFGQGTRLTVV.

Here the CDR3 DNA reads TGTGCCAGCAGCCAAGTGGGGGGGGATCGCACAGATACGCAGTATTTT. Translated: CASSQVGGDRTDTQYF. The chain employs TRBV4-2 and TRBJ2-3, with 7 positions matching TRBD2. The ends lost 1 base at V and 1 base at J; junction bases unmatched: 5. The CDR3 totals 16 residues. The germline CDR1 and CDR2 sequences are LGHNA and YNFKEQ.

The chain combines TRBV18 with TRBJ2-3, with TRBD1 as a possible D gene (6 bases). This CDR3 has 14 amino acids. CDR1 is KGHSH and CDR2 is LQKENI in the germline V gene. V was clipped by 6 bases and J by 6 bases, with 16 bases between them. Here the CDR3 DNA reads TGTGCCAGCTCTCCCCAGGGGATGCGGGATACGCAGTATTTT. It encodes CASSPQGMRDTQYF.

This clone appeared once. The CDR3: CASSTTSGSDEQFF. CDR3 coding DNA: TGTGCCAGCAGCACGACTAGCGGGAGCGATGAGCAGTTCTTC. This chain joins TRBV5-4 and TRBJ2-1, with 12 bases that match TRBD2. V lost 4 bases, J lost 8 bases, and 4 bases stayed unmatched. This CDR3 is 14 amino acids long. CDR1 and CDR2 from the germline V gene are SGHNT and YYREEE (reference sequence).

The V gene is TRBV6-5, the J gene TRBJ2-7; 8 bases are a match to TRBD2. The CDR3 runs 12 residues. Unmatched junction bases numbered 3, after V lost 6 bases and J lost 5 bases. Germline CDR1 reads MNHEY; CDR2 reads SVGAGI. The CDR3 DNA reads as TGTGCCAGCAGGGGACTAGAGAACGAGCAGTACTTC. As protein: CASRGLENEQYF.

The CDR3 nucleotides read TGTGCCAGCCGTGGACAGGGGGGGTTCAATGAGCAGTTCTTC. Amino acids: CASRGQGGFNEQFF. The V gene is TRBV25-1, the J gene TRBJ2-1, with 10 positions matching TRBD1. This CDR3 contains 14 residues. The ends lost 8 bases at V and 6 bases at J; junction bases unmatched: 7. Germline loops: CDR1 MGHDK, CDR2 SYGVNS.

This clone was picked up one time. This chain joins TRBV7-3 and TRBJ2-5, with D unclear. Germline assignment: CDR1 SGHTA and CDR2 FQGTGA. The CDR3 runs 13 residues. V was shortened by 3 bases and J by 3 bases, with 8 bases between the two germline ends. The CDR3 DNA follows: TGTGCCAGCAGCTTGAGAAACGAAGAGACCCAGTACTTC. It encodes CASSLRNEETQYF.

V gene TRBV7-2 combines with J gene TRBJ1-2; 9 nucleotides align to TRBD1. V lost 10 bases to trimming and J lost 8 bases; unmatched junction nucleotides: 8. Germline assignment: CDR1 SGHTA and CDR2 FQGNSA. The CDR3 length is 12 residues. The CDR3 here is CATPQGAAGYTF. As DNA, the CDR3 is TGTGCCACGCCACAGGGGGCGGCGGGCTACACCTTC.